The source of this T cell receptor beta chain is a study of cytomegalovirus exposure and HLA in healthy donors. Study conclusions and caveats: More clonal expansion characterized HLA-associated TCR beta chains than equally common others in a later analysis. The study designated 150 or so TCR beta chains cytomegalovirus-associated. The HLA-A and HLA-B alleles of most subjects were reportedly predicted accurately from TCR beta sequences. Reportedly, cytomegalovirus status was diagnosed with high sensitivity and specificity.

This clone was recorded a few times. What it binds is not known. Per the germline V gene, CDR1 is SNHLY and CDR2 is FYNNEI. Trimming took 10 bases from V and 8 from J, leaving 18 bases between them. The CDR3 runs 13 residues. PCR involved 60 Vbeta and 13 Jbeta primers. Measured with immunoSEQ multiplex PCR; TCRdb has only the in-frame clones, and not every one. The sample lists more than 110,000 clones, nearly 10% seen once, with roughly 1.9% in the top ten. This receptor was identified in a man aged 50-59 years in good health and CMV-seronegative. The source material was PBMCs. The chain is built from TRBV2 and TRBJ2-1, with D possibly matching TRBD2 (6 bases). CDR3 sequence: CATGGRRLDEQFF. In nucleotides, the CDR3 is TGTGCCACCGGGGGACGCCGGTTGGATGAGCAGTTCTTC. Filled out from reference TRBV2 and TRBJ2-1, the complete variable domain reads EPEVTQTPSHQVTQMGQEVILRCVPISNHLYFYWYRQILGQKVEFLVSFYNNEISEKSEIFDDQFSVERPDGSNFTLKIRSTKLEDSAMYFCATGGRRLDEQFFGPGTRLTVL.